A single sample gave rise to the 5 T cell receptor beta chains below, sequenced in a study of beta chain features in type 1 diabetes (dated by TCRdb to 2017 to 2018). Overall study results and their limits: Type 1 diabetes patients showed a moderate but significant shortening of TCRB CDR3 length in all four CD4+ subsets.

Library creation used the immunoSEQ multiplex PCR assay. The High Capacity cDNA Reverse Transcription Kit was used to reverse transcribe all of the isolated RNA, meaning that expressed TCRB transcripts were what got sequenced. The table comes from immuneACCESS by way of TCRdb, which keeps in-frame sequences with V and J called. Part of the clones is missing from these tables; in studies checked, under half for an unresolved V gene and the rest for unknown reasons. Here the sample has about 700,000 clones; around an eighth occur a single time. Less than 0.025% of the sample comes from the top ten. For these TCRs, the target antigens are not known. The sequenced sample consisted of naive CD4+ T cells from blood. The cell subset or site label, read with the paper, signifies: true naive CD4+ T cells. The receptors originated from a man between 18 and 35 years old with type 1 diabetes.

This clone was detected a few times. The junction differs from germline at one of its ends, possibly a read error. The chain combines TRBV18 with TRBJ2-2; D gene uncertain. This CDR3 comprises 13 residues. From germline, CDR1 is KGHSH and CDR2 LQKENI. Written as DNA, the CDR3 is TGTGTCAGCTCATCCCGCGACTCCGGGGAGCTGTTTTTT. This codes for CVSSSRDSGELFF. Combining the CDR3 with reference TRBV18 and TRBJ2-2 gives the whole variable domain NAGVMQNPRHLVRRRGQEARLRCSPMKGHSHVYWYRQLPEEGLKFMVYLQKENIIDESGMPKERFSAEFPKEGPSILRIQQVVRGDSAAYFCVSSSRDSGELFFGEGSRLTVL.

This clone was seen a few times. The chain joins TRBV4-1 to TRBJ2-6, with a weak D call TRBD1 (6 bases). V was clipped by 4 bases and J by 4 bases, with 20 bases between them. The CDR3 loop spans 18 amino acids. Germline CDR1 is MGHRA and CDR2 is YSYEKL. As DNA, the CDR3 is TGCGCCAGCAGCCCTCCCGGGACACACATCTTGGGGGCCAACGTCCTGACTTTC. Its protein product is CASSPPGTHILGANVLTF.

This clone has just a few counts. At the DNA level, this CDR3 is encoded by other sequences in the same sample as well. The CDR3 DNA is TGTGCCTGGAGTCCCGGGACAGGCTACGAGCAGTACTTC. This translates into CAWSPGTGYEQYF. This chain links TRBV30 with TRBJ2-7; 8 bases line up with TRBD1. Looked up from germline, CDR1 is GTSNPN and CDR2 is SVGIG (reference sequence). V lost 2 bases and J lost 3; bases outside the gene matches: 3. The CDR3 totals 13 residues.

V is TRBV7-9 and J is TRBJ2-1, with D possibly being TRBD2 (5 bases). Looked up from germline, CDR1 is SEHNR and CDR2 is FQNEAQ (reference sequence). Trimming cost V 3 bases and J 8 bases, with 11 bases left between them. CDR3 length: 13 residues. The CDR3 DNA follows: TGTGCCAGCAGCTTGAGGGTTGAGGATGAGCAGTTCTTC. Translated: CASSLRVEDEQFF.

This chain uses TRBV18 with TRBJ2-7; possibly TRBD2 for D (6 bases). The CDR3 consists of 14 residues. The V end lost 2 bases, the J end lost 6 bases, and 14 bases lay between the germline ends. Germline loops: CDR1 KGHSH, CDR2 LQKENI. CDR3 sequence: CASSPGGVSGEQYF. The CDR3 DNA sequence: TGTGCCAGCTCACCAGGAGGGGTAAGCGGCGAGCAGTACTTC.